The 8 T cell receptor beta chains given below trace back to one sample, sequenced in a study of metastatic and nonmetastatic thyroid tumors. Thyroid surgery took place with no prior treatment in any patient. From the PCR reads, TCRdb re-called clones with MiXCR. The sample shows about 34,000 clones, approximately 15% of them seen only once. Sequenced: blood. The source of these receptors is a female donor with papillary thyroid cancer or a benign thyroid nodule (not recorded which). Some clones in this sample may be carry-over from other donors' samples.

V and J are TRBV3-1 and TRBJ2-1; D is possibly TRBD2 (6 bases). Germline values: CDR1 LGHDT, CDR2 YNNKEL (reference sequence). There are 13 residues in the CDR3. V lost 4 bases and J lost 12, with 16 bases in between. CDR3 nucleotides: TGTGCCAGCAGCCCCAAAGGCGGGGTCGCGCAGTTCTTC. Translation: CASSPKGGVAQFF.

The chain couples TRBV20-1 to TRBJ2-1; TRBD2 matches 10 bases. Germline trimming cut 6 bases from V and 6 bases from J; bases unmatched to any gene: 14. The CDR3 is 16 residues long. The germline CDR1 and CDR2 sequences are DFQATT and SNEGSKA (reference sequence). The CDR3 spells CSAHGTLAGVRNEQFF. DNA for the CDR3: TGCAGTGCGCACGGGACTCTAGCGGGAGTTCGCAATGAGCAGTTCTTC.

This clone showed up many times. Other nucleotide sequences from this sample produce the same CDR3. This chain connects TRBV30 to TRBJ2-1; D not certain. The CDR3 sequence is 13 residues long. The V end was cut by 2 bases, the J end by 9 bases, with 14 bases between. The germline V gene has CDR1 GTSNPN and CDR2 SVGIG (reference sequence). CDR3 nucleotides: TGTGCCTGGAGTTCTACCCCAGATAGTGAGCAGTTCTTC. Its protein is CAWSSTPDSEQFF.

By frequency in the sample, this clone is medium-sized. The chain is built from TRBV6-1 and TRBJ1-2; D gene uncertain. This CDR3 contains 12 residues. V shed 1 base and J shed 4 bases, with 4 bases lying between them. Germline V CDR1 and CDR2: MNHNS, SASEGT. CDR3 region: CASSEGSYGYTF. CDR3 bases: TGTGCCAGCAGTGAAGGCAGCTATGGCTACACCTTC.

This clone appeared many times. This rearrangement joins TRBV11-2 to TRBJ2-1, with 8 bases that match TRBD2. Looked up from germline, CDR1 is SGHAT and CDR2 is FQNNGV. The CDR3 spans 15 residues. The V gene end was trimmed by 5 bases and the J gene end by 6 bases; junction bases not matched to a gene: 9. Here the CDR3 reads CASSNSGKSGNEQFF. CDR3 sequence (DNA): TGTGCCAGCAGCAATAGCGGGAAATCCGGCAATGAGCAGTTCTTC.

This clone was observed many times. A much more abundant neighbour one base away suggests this may be a read error. This sequence joins TRBV10-1 and TRBJ1-1; 9 nucleotides match TRBD1. Germline lookup yields CDR1 WNHNN and CDR2 SYGVQD (reference sequence). The length of the CDR3 is 15 residues. CDR3: CTSSRTGVVGTEAFF. DNA of the CDR3: TGCACCAGCAGCCGGACAGGGGTGGTGGGCACTGAAGCTTTCTTT.

The chain links TRBV20-1 to TRBJ2-7; weak D call: TRBD1 (6 bases). The germline V and J ends were trimmed by 4 bases and 0 bases, with 16 bases remaining between them. In germline, CDR1 is DFQATT, CDR2 SNEGSKA (reference sequence). CDR3 length equals 15 residues. CDR3 protein: CSAILTQGCSYEQYF. The DNA of the CDR3 is TGCAGTGCTATACTAACACAGGGATGCTCCTACGAGCAGTACTTC.

This clone was counted many times. The V call is TRBV20-1, the J call TRBJ2-1; the D gene is possibly TRBD1 (5 bases). V was pared by 0 bases and J by 8 bases, with 17 bases between. From germline, CDR1 is DFQATT and CDR2 SNEGSKA (reference sequence). This CDR3 has 15 residues. In nucleotides, the CDR3 is TGCAGTGCTAGAGATTATGTAGGACACGAACATGAGCAGTTCTTC. As protein: CSARDYVGHEHEQFF.